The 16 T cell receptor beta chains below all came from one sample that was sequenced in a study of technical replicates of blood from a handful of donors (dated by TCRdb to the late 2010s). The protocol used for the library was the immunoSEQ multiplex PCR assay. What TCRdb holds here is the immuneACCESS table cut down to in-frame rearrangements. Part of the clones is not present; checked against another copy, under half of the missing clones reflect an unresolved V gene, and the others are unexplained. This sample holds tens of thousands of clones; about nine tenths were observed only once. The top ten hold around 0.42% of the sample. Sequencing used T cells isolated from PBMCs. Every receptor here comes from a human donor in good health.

The CDR3, as DNA: TGTGCCAGCAGCCGAGTCGGGGTAGGGTTGGATGAGCAGTTCTTC. The encoded protein is CASSRVGVGLDEQFF. The V and J genes are TRBV7-3 and TRBJ2-1; possible D gene TRBD2, 5 bases. From germline, CDR1 is SGHTA and CDR2 FQGTGA. V lost 5 bases and J lost 8, with 19 bases in between. The CDR3 is 15 residues long.

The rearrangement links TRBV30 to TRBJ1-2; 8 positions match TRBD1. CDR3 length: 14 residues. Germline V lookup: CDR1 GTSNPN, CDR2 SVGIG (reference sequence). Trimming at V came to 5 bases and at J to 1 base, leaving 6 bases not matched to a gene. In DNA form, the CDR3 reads TGTGCCTGGGGGTACAGGGGGGATAACTATGGCTACACCTTC. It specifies CAWGYRGDNYGYTF.

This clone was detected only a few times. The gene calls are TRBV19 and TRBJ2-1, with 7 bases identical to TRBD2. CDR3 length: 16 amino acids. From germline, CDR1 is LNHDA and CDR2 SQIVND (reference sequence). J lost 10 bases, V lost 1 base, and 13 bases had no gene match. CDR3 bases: TGTGCCAGTAGTATAGGACTAGCCCTCGAACAACCAGAGCAGTTCTTC. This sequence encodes CASSIGLALEQPEQFF.

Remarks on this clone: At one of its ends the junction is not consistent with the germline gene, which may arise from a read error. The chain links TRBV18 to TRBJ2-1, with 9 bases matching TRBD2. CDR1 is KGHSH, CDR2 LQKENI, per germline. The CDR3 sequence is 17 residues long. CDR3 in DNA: TGTGCCAGCTCACCGACACCCCGCGGGAGGGAGTACACTGAGCAGTTCTTC. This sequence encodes CASSPTPRGREYTEQFF. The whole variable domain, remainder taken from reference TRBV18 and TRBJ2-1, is NAGVMQNPRHLVRRRGQEARLRCSPMKGHSHVYWYRQLPEEGLKFMVYLQKENIIDESGMPKERFSAEFPKEGPSILRIQQVVRGDSAAYFCASSPTPRGREYTEQFFGPGTRLTVL.

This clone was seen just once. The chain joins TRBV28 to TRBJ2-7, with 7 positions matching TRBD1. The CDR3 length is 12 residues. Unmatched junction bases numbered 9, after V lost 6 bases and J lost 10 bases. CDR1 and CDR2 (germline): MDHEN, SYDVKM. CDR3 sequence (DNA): TGTGCCAGCAGCCCAGACAGGGCACGACAGTACTTC. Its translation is CASSPDRARQYF. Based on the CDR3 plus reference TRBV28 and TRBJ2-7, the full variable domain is DVKVTQSSRYLVKRTGEKVFLECVQDMDHENMFWYRQDPGLGLRLIYFSYDVKMKEKGDIPEGYSVSREKKERFSLILESASTNQTSMYLCASSPDRARQYFGPGTRLTVT.

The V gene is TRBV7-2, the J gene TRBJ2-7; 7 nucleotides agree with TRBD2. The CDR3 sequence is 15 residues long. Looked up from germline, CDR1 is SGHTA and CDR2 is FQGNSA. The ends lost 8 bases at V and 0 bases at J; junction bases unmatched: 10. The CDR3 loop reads CASGKAGLPSYEQYF. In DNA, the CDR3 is TGTGCCAGCGGAAAAGCGGGACTGCCCTCCTACGAGCAGTACTTC.

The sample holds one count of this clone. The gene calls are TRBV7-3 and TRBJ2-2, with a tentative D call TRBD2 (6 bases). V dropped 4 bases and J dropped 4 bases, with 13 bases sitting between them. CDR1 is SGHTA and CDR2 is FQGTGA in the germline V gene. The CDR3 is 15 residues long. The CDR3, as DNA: TGTGCCAGCAGCTCTCCTAGCGCCTCCACCGGGGAGCTGTTTTTT. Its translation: CASSSPSASTGELFF.

The DNA of the CDR3 is TGTGCCAGCAGCTTCCAAGCGGGTTTCACCGGGGAGCTGTTTTTT. Translating it yields CASSFQAGFTGELFF. The rearrangement uses TRBV7-2 and TRBJ2-2, with D possibly TRBD2 on 6 matching bases. This CDR3 has 15 residues. Trimming stripped 3 bases from V and 4 bases from J, with 12 bases between. The V gene's germline CDR1 is SGHTA and CDR2 FQGNSA.

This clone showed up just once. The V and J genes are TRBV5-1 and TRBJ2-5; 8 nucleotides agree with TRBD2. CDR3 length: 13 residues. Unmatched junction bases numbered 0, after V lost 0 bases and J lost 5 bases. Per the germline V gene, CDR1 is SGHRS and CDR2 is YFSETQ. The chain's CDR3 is CASSLGLAETQYF. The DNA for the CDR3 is TGCGCCAGCAGCTTGGGACTAGCGGAGACCCAGTACTTC. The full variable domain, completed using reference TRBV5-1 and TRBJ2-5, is KAGVTQTPRYLIKTRGQQVTLSCSPISGHRSVSWYQQTPGQGLQFLFEYFSETQRNKGNFPGRFSGRQFSNSRSEMNVSTLELGDSALYLCASSLGLAETQYFGPGTRLLVL.

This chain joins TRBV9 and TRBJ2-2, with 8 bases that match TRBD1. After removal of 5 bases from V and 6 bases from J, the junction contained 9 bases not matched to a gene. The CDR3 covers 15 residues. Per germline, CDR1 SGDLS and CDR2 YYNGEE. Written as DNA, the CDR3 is TGTGCCAGCAGGCGGACAGGGAATGGGGCCGGGGAGCTGTTTTTT. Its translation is CASRRTGNGAGELFF.

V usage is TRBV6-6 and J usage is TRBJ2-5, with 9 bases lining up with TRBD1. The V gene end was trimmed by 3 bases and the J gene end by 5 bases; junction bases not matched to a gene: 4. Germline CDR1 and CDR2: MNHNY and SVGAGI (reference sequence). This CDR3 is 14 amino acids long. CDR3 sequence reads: CASSYPGQGETQYF. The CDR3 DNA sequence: TGTGCCAGCAGTTATCCGGGACAGGGCGAGACCCAGTACTTC.

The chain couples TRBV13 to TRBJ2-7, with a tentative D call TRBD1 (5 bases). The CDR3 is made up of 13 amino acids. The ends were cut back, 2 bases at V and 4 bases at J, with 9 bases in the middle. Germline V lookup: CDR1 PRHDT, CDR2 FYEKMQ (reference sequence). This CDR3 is CASSLMAGYEQYF. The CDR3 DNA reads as TGTGCCAGCAGCTTAATGGCAGGGTACGAGCAGTACTTC. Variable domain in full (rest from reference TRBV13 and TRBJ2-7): AAGVIQSPRHLIKEKRETATLKCYPIPRHDTVYWYQQGPGQDPQFLISFYEKMQSDKGSIPDRFSAQQFSDYHSELNMSSLELGDSALYFCASSLMAGYEQYFGPGTRLTVT.

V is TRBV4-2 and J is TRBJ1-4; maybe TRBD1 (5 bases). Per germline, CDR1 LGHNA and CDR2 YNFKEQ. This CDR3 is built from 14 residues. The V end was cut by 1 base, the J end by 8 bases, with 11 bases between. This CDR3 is CASSQVREEEKLFF. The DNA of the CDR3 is TGTGCCAGCAGCCAAGTCAGGGAGGAAGAAAAACTGTTTTTT.

The CDR3 here is CATSRDTAGDYEQYF. DNA for the CDR3: TGTGCCACCAGCAGAGATACGGCGGGGGACTACGAGCAGTACTTC. The V and J genes are TRBV15 and TRBJ2-7, with TRBD2 matching over 7 bases. Germline V CDR1 and CDR2: LNHNV, YYDKDF (reference sequence). Trimming removed 0 bases from V and 3 bases from J; junction bases left unmatched: 5. The CDR3 loop spans 15 amino acids.

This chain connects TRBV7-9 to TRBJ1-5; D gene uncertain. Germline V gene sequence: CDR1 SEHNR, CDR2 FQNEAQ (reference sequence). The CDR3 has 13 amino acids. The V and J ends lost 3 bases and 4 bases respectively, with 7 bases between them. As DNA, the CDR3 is TGTGCCAGCAGCTTGAGCCTGAATCAGCCCCAGCATTTT. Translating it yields CASSLSLNQPQHF.

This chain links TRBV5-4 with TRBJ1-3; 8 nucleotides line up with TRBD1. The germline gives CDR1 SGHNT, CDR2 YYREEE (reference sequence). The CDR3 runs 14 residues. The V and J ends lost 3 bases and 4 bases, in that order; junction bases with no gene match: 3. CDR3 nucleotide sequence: TGTGCCAGCAGCTCGGACAGGGAAGGAAACACCATATATTTT. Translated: CASSSDREGNTIYF.